This T cell receptor (beta chain) was found in a study of blood T cell repertoires in COVID-19. Across the study: The United States, Italy and Spain were the sources of the acute and convalescent COVID-19 samples. From T cells, B-cell-depleted T cells, or PBMCs came the material, which was cDNA or gDNA.

Data came from immunoSEQ multiplex PCR; TCRdb stores just in-frame clones and leaves some out. The repertoire holds about 250,000 clones, with more than 75% as singletons. The TCR was taken from a woman aged 55-69 years who had recovered from COVID-19. Specimen: peripheral blood.

The chain's CDR3 is CATRGLAGVEQYF. CDR3 bases: TGTGCCACTAGAGGCCTAGCGGGGGTCGAGCAGTACTTC. The chain employs TRBV10-3 and TRBJ2-7, with 10 nucleotides matching TRBD2. The germline V gene has CDR1 ENHRY and CDR2 SYGVKD. J gave up 6 bases and V 10 bases, and 9 bases lay outside the gene matches. The CDR3 sequence is 13 residues long.